This passage covers 27 T cell receptor beta chains from one sample sequenced in a study of cytomegalovirus exposure and HLA in healthy donors. Researchers ran the PCR with 60 Vbeta and 13 Jbeta primers. The protocol was immunoSEQ multiplex PCR, while the TCRdb copy is restricted to in-frame clones and leaves out a portion. The table has 200,000 or so clones, around 86% seen once. The sample comprised PBMCs. These receptors all stem from a woman between 45 and 65 years old in good health and CMV-seropositive.

The V gene is TRBV15, the J gene TRBJ1-5; 7 positions agree with TRBD1. V trimming: 4 bases; J trimming: 6 bases; junction bases outside the gene matches: 6. The CDR3 is 14 residues long. CDR1 and CDR2 (germline): LNHNV, YYDKDF (reference sequence). CDR3 amino acids: CATSTTQGFQPQHF. CDR3 in DNA: TGTGCCACCAGCACTACACAGGGGTTTCAGCCCCAGCATTTT.

The J gene is TRBJ1-1, the V gene TRBV5-8, with TRBD1 identical over 8 bases. Germline V CDR1 and CDR2: SGHTS, YDEGEE. The CDR3 is made up of 14 amino acids. The ends lost 7 bases at V and 6 bases at J; junction bases unmatched: 11. CDR3 protein: CASGNPRGRAEAFF. CDR3 nucleotide sequence: TGTGCCAGCGGAAACCCCAGGGGGCGGGCTGAAGCTTTCTTT.

The chain combines TRBV10-3 with TRBJ2-3; 16 bases match TRBD2. J was trimmed by 4 bases and V by 6 bases; bases with no gene match: 4. There are 16 residues in the CDR3. Germline loops: CDR1 ENHRY, CDR2 SYGVKD. CDR3 sequence: CAIRGTSGRAPDTQYF. The CDR3 DNA reads TGTGCCATCAGGGGGACTAGCGGGAGGGCCCCAGATACGCAGTATTTT.

This chain connects TRBV11-2 to TRBJ2-5; 7 bases are a match to TRBD2. V lost 5 bases, J lost 1 base, and 10 bases stayed unmatched. The germline V gene has CDR1 SGHAT and CDR2 FQNNGV. This CDR3 comprises 16 residues. The CDR3 bases are TGTGCCAGCAGCCTCCTACTCGGGGGGAGCCAAGAGACCCAGTACTTC. This codes for CASSLLLGGSQETQYF.

The V gene is TRBV30, the J gene TRBJ2-3; TRBD1 matches at 7 bases. The germline V gene has CDR1 GTSNPN and CDR2 SVGIG (reference sequence). After removal of 5 bases from V and 0 bases from J, the junction contained 11 bases not matched to a gene. CDR3 length equals 16 residues. The CDR3 spells CAWDTGDRSSTDTQYF. Here the CDR3 DNA reads TGTGCCTGGGATACTGGGGACAGATCTAGCACAGATACGCAGTATTTT.

This chain connects TRBV5-1 to TRBJ2-5; D is unresolved. Germline CDR1 reads SGHRS; CDR2 reads YFSETQ. The V and J ends lost 2 bases and 3 bases respectively, with 11 bases between them. This CDR3 is built from 14 residues. CDR3 nucleotide sequence: TGCGCCAGCAGCTTTTCGACTTCCAAAGAGACCCAGTACTTC. Translating it yields CASSFSTSKETQYF. The full variable domain, rest sourced from reference TRBV5-1 and TRBJ2-5, is KAGVTQTPRYLIKTRGQQVTLSCSPISGHRSVSWYQQTPGQGLQFLFEYFSETQRNKGNFPGRFSGRQFSNSRSEMNVSTLELGDSALYLCASSFSTSKETQYFGPGTRLLVL.

This clone came up a few times. The chain joins TRBV5-6 to TRBJ1-6; D uncertain. V was pared by 6 bases and J by 11 bases, with 15 bases between. The CDR3 runs to 13 residues. Germline V lookup: CDR1 SGHDT, CDR2 YYEEEE. The CDR3 DNA sequence: TGTGCCAGCAAAAAGTCCCCACGGGCACCCCTCCACTTT. Its translation: CASKKSPRAPLHF. Variable domain in full (rest from reference TRBV5-6 and TRBJ1-6): DAGVTQSPTHLIKTRGQQVTLRCSPKSGHDTVSWYQQALGQGPQFIFQYYEEEERQRGNFPDRFSGHQFPNYSSELNVNALLLGDSALYLCASKKSPRAPLHFGNGTRLTVT.

This clone was recorded a few times. The chain uses TRBV11-2 and TRBJ1-4, with D tentatively TRBD1 (6 bases). Germline CDR1 and CDR2: SGHAT and FQNNGV. The CDR3 consists of 16 residues. Between the trimmed V and J ends, which lost 3 bases and 3 bases, there was a span of 14 bases. The CDR3 is CASSFTGRGANEKLFF. The DNA of the CDR3 is TGTGCCAGCAGCTTTACAGGCAGGGGTGCTAATGAAAAACTGTTTTTT.

The gene calls are TRBV19 and TRBJ1-2, with D possibly TRBD1 on 5 matching bases. The germline gives CDR1 LNHDA, CDR2 SQIVND (reference sequence). The CDR3 runs 14 residues. Trimming shortened V by 6 bases and J by 0 bases, and 11 bases separated the two germline ends. The CDR3 region has the DNA TGTGCCAGTAGCCCAGGGTTAGCTAACTATGGCTACACCTTC. This codes for CASSPGLANYGYTF.

The chain couples TRBV6-5 to TRBJ1-5, with 9 bases that match TRBD1. The CDR3 runs to 15 residues. CDR1 and CDR2 (germline): MNHEY, SVGAGI. The junction had 10 bases not matched to a gene; V was cut back by 4 bases and J by 9 bases. CDR3 sequence: CASSSQGAAPRPQHF. Here the CDR3 DNA reads TGTGCCAGCAGTTCACAGGGGGCGGCCCCCCGGCCCCAGCATTTT.

This chain joins TRBV5-4 and TRBJ1-2; 8 bases agree with TRBD1. Trimming removed 0 bases from V and 7 bases from J; junction bases left unmatched: 11. From germline, CDR1 is SGHNT and CDR2 YYREEE (reference sequence). The CDR3 is made up of 16 amino acids. CDR3 residues: CASSLERDRGQGGYTF. The CDR3 bases are TGTGCCAGCAGCTTGGAAAGAGACAGGGGACAAGGTGGCTACACCTTC.

This rearrangement joins TRBV11-2 to TRBJ2-7, with D hard to call. From germline, CDR1 is SGHAT and CDR2 FQNNGV. The CDR3 is 11 amino acids. Between the trimmed V and J ends, which lost 3 bases and 6 bases, there was a span of 6 bases. DNA for the CDR3: TGTGCCAGCAGCTTTGTCGGCGAGCAGTACTTC. It yields the protein CASSFVGEQYF.

With respect to this clone: One end of the junction is discordant with germline, which a read error may explain. The chain recombines TRBV4-3 with TRBJ2-6, with TRBD1 identical over 8 bases. The CDR3 has 19 amino acids. Germline CDR1 is LGHNA and CDR2 is YSLEER. The CDR3 protein is CASSQVSGTGFSGANGLTF. The CDR3 nucleotides read TGCGCCAGCAGCCAAGTCTCCGGGACAGGCTTTTCTGGGGCCAACGGCCTGACTTTC.

The chain has TRBV10-1 and TRBJ1-5; 7 bases match TRBD1. Trimming took 1 base from V and 7 from J; bases not matched to a gene: 16. CDR3 length: 18 residues. CDR1 and CDR2 from the germline V gene are WNHNN and SYGVQD (reference sequence). The CDR3 DNA is TGCGCCAGCAGTGAGTTCATTAGGGGGCCGGGTGGTAGCCAGCCCCAGCATTTT. As protein: CASSEFIRGPGGSQPQHF.

The chain links TRBV6-1 to TRBJ2-3; no clear D gene. Trimming left V 10 bases short and J 4 bases short, with 18 bases between. CDR1 and CDR2 (germline): MNHNS, SASEGT. The CDR3 has 14 residues. The CDR3 coding sequence is TGTGCCACCCTGACCTCCTGGGCATCAGATACGCAGTATTTT. As protein: CATLTSWASDTQYF.

CDR3 residues: CASRRGTSAAGEQFF. CDR3 coding DNA: TGTGCCAGCAGGAGAGGGACTAGCGCGGCGGGTGAGCAGTTCTTC. The genes are TRBV2 and TRBJ2-1; 10 bases line up with TRBD2. Trimming took 6 bases from V and 9 from J; bases not matched to a gene: 11. Germline V gene sequence: CDR1 SNHLY, CDR2 FYNNEI. This CDR3 is built from 15 residues.

This clone was detected only once. This rearrangement joins TRBV28 to TRBJ2-5; 10 positions match TRBD2. With V trimmed by 3 bases and J by 1 base, 8 bases remained unmatched. This CDR3 has 17 residues. CDR1 is MDHEN and CDR2 is SYDVKM in the germline V gene. The CDR3 here is CASSLEPGLAVQETQYF. CDR3 DNA sequence: TGTGCCAGCAGTTTGGAGCCCGGACTAGCGGTCCAAGAGACCCAGTACTTC.

The chain is built from TRBV6-5 and TRBJ1-4; 7 bases agree with TRBD1. The CDR3 has 15 amino acids. The germline gives CDR1 MNHEY, CDR2 SVGAGI. With V trimmed by 0 bases and J by 3 bases, 1 base remained unmatched. The CDR3 DNA follows: TGTGCCAGCAGTTACTCCAGGGGGGCTAATGAAAAACTGTTTTTT. This translates into CASSYSRGANEKLFF.

The chain recombines TRBV5-8 with TRBJ1-5; TRBD1 is a possible D gene (5 bases). The CDR3 extends over 14 amino acids. In germline, CDR1 is SGHTS, CDR2 YDEGEE. V was pared by 4 bases and J by 6 bases, with 14 bases between. DNA for the CDR3: TGTGCCAGCAGCCCTCCTCAGGGAACTCAGCCCCAGCATTTT. It yields the protein CASSPPQGTQPQHF.

The rearrangement links TRBV4-2 to TRBJ1-4; 9 bases fit TRBD1. From germline, CDR1 is LGHNA and CDR2 YNFKEQ. V gave up 2 bases and J gave up 1 base; unmatched junction bases: 2. The CDR3 runs to 16 residues. CDR3 loop: CASSQNRGQTNEKLFF. In DNA form, the CDR3 reads TGTGCCAGCAGCCAAAACAGGGGGCAAACTAATGAAAAACTGTTTTTT.

This chain links TRBV7-6 with TRBJ2-3, with 15 bases fitting TRBD2. This CDR3 comprises 18 residues. Germline CDR1 SGHVS, CDR2 FNYEAQ. V shed 5 bases, J shed 1 base, and the junction held 7 bases outside the gene matches. The CDR3 DNA reads as TGTGCCAGCAGCGAAGGACTAGCGGGGGGGCCGCGCACAGATACGCAGTATTTT. As protein: CASSEGLAGGPRTDTQYF.

V gene TRBV10-3 combines with J gene TRBJ2-1; D ambiguous. Per germline, CDR1 ENHRY and CDR2 SYGVKD. V was clipped by 0 bases and J by 8 bases, with 11 bases between them. The CDR3 is made up of 14 amino acids. The CDR3 nucleotides read TGTGCCATCAGTGAGTCAATTAGACGGGATGAGCAGTTCTTC. It codes for CAISESIRRDEQFF.

V gene TRBV28 combines with J gene TRBJ1-5; 7 bases match TRBD1. With 6 bases clipped from V and 1 base from J, the junction kept 15 bases outside the gene matches. The CDR3 extends over 18 amino acids. The V gene's germline CDR1 is MDHEN and CDR2 SYDVKM. CDR3 in amino acids: CASSRGVVIMVSNQPQHF. The CDR3 bases are TGTGCCAGCAGCAGGGGGGTGGTAATTATGGTAAGCAATCAGCCCCAGCATTTT.

The chain recombines TRBV10-2 with TRBJ2-7; 9 bases match TRBD1. V dropped 11 bases and J dropped 4; count of bases not matched to a gene: 3. Germline CDR1 reads WSHSY; CDR2 reads SAAADI. The CDR3 totals 11 residues. The DNA for the CDR3 is TGCGCCGCCGGGACAGGGTACGAGCAGTACTTC. Protein product: CAAGTGYEQYF.

This chain uses TRBV4-2 with TRBJ2-1, with 8 nucleotides matching TRBD1. CDR1 and CDR2 (germline): LGHNA, YNFKEQ. The CDR3 is 17 residues long. Losses at the gene ends were 0 bases for V and 4 bases for J; bases not matched to a gene: 8. CDR3 loop: CASSQDLGQGSYNEQFF. In DNA form, the CDR3 reads TGTGCCAGCAGCCAAGATTTAGGACAGGGTTCGTACAATGAGCAGTTCTTC.

The V gene is TRBV4-2, the J gene TRBJ2-6; D remains ambiguous. Trimming shortened V by 0 bases and J by 1 base, and 7 bases separated the two germline ends. The germline gives CDR1 LGHNA, CDR2 YNFKEQ. The CDR3 runs 16 residues. CDR3 residues: CASSQDRQSGANVLTF. The DNA for the CDR3 is TGTGCCAGCAGCCAAGATCGACAATCTGGGGCCAACGTCCTGACTTTC.

The V call is TRBV10-1, the J call TRBJ2-1; TRBD1 aligns across 9 bases. CDR3 length: 14 residues. Germline trimming cut 3 bases from V and 8 bases from J; bases unmatched to any gene: 5. Germline-derived CDR1 and CDR2 are WNHNN and SYGVQD (reference sequence). CDR3 nucleotide sequence: TGCGCCAGCAGTGACGGACAGGGGATCGATGAGCAGTTCTTC. Translated: CASSDGQGIDEQFF.